The rows below give T cell receptor beta chains drawn from one sample of a study of cytotoxic CD8 clonotypes in ibrutinib-treated CLL. Produced via immunoSEQ multiplex PCR; TCRdb's table is partial and in-frame only. The sample carries about 300,000 clones, approximately 79% recorded once. Specimen: PBMCs, collected at disease progression, from a patient treated with ibrutinib. All receptors come from a human donor with chronic lymphocytic leukemia. Each CDR3 is given with its conserved first and last residue. A D gene is named only where the DNA matches it firmly. A clone size is listed for some rows: how often the clone was seen (once, few, many), or a class if it is expanded.

d_call clone_size j_call v_call cdr3_aa cdr3_nt
- - TRBJ1-6 TRBV12-5 CASGLGNNSPLHF TGTGCTAGTGGTTTGGGGAATAATTCACCCCTCCACTTT
- - TRBJ1-2 TRBV21-1 CARPAPRSGGYTF TGTGCCAGACCGGCCCCACGGTCGGGAGGCTACACCTTC
TRBD2 - TRBJ2-1 TRBV9 CASGGTSGYNEQFF TGTGCCAGCGGCGGGACTAGCGGATACAATGAGCAGTTCTTC
TRBD1 - TRBJ2-7 TRBV7-9 CASSDRTGGSSSYEQYF TGTGCCAGCAGCGATCGGACAGGTGGGAGTAGCTCCTACGAGCAGTACTTC
- - TRBJ1-2 TRBV9 CASSVGMVSNYGYTF TGTGCCAGCAGCGTAGGGATGGTCTCAAACTATGGCTACACCTTC
- few TRBJ2-7 TRBV18 CASSPQAEQYF TGTGCCAGCTCTCCACAGGCCGAGCAGTACTTC
TRBD1 few TRBJ1-2 TRBV4-1 CASSKRTGADYGYTF TGCGCCAGCAGCAAAAGGACAGGGGCGGACTATGGCTACACCTTC
TRBD1 few TRBJ2-2 TRBV5-5 CASSSGTGEIGELFF TGTGCCAGCAGCTCCGGGACAGGGGAAATCGGGGAGCTGTTTTTT
- - TRBJ2-1 TRBV9 CASSVADARTPNEQFF TGTGCCAGCAGCGTAGCGGACGCACGGACCCCAAATGAGCAGTTCTTC
TRBD2 - TRBJ2-1 TRBV5-4 CASRTSGSGEQFF TGTGCCAGTCGGACTAGCGGGTCGGGTGAGCAGTTCTTC
- - TRBJ1-2 TRBV29-1 CSVEVAGTPYGYTF TGCAGCGTTGAGGTCGCGGGGACTCCCTATGGCTACACCTTC
- - TRBJ1-1 TRBV4-3 CASSQDFMKFTEAFF TGCGCCAGCAGCCAAGATTTCATGAAATTTACTGAAGCTTTCTTT
TRBD1 - TRBJ1-5 TRBV18 CASSLDRGPDQPQHF TGTGCCAGCTCACTAGACAGGGGGCCAGATCAGCCCCAGCATTTT
TRBD1 - TRBJ1-1 TRBV7-3 CASSSSLGQGLAFF TGTGCCAGCAGCTCCTCCCTCGGACAGGGCCTAGCTTTCTTT
- - TRBJ2-3 TRBV27 CASSPPGVVGSTDTQYF TGTGCCAGCAGTCCTCCTGGGGTGGTGGGGAGCACAGATACGCAGTATTTT
- - TRBJ1-6 TRBV5-6 CASSARALYNSPLHF TGTGCCAGCAGCGCCCGGGCTCTCTATAATTCACCCCTCCACTTT
- - TRBJ1-6 TRBV14 CASSQDLGRNSPLHF TGTGCCAGCAGCCAAGATCTCGGACGGAATTCACCCCTCCACTTT
- - TRBJ2-2 TRBV10-3 CAISVGYTGELFF TGTGCCATCAGTGTAGGATACACCGGGGAGCTGTTTTTT
- - TRBJ1-1 TRBV27 CASSLVGNTEAFF TGTGCCAGCAGTTTGGTAGGGAACACTGAAGCTTTCTTT
- - TRBJ2-7 TRBV4-3 CASSQFVSSYEQYF TGCGCCAGCAGCCAGTTTGTGTCCTCCTACGAGCAGTACTTC
- - TRBJ2-3 TRBV7-2 CASSLVIFGFRDTQYF TGTGCCAGCAGCTTAGTTATTTTCGGGTTCCGAGATACGCAGTATTTT
- - TRBJ1-5 TRBV6-1 CASSVGSPVTPQHF TGTGCCAGCAGTGTGGGGAGCCCCGTTACGCCCCAGCATTTT
- - TRBJ2-3 TRBV9 CASSVYRAGTDTQYF TGTGCCAGCAGCGTTTACCGGGCAGGCACAGATACGCAGTATTTT
TRBD1 - TRBJ2-7 TRBV7-9 CASTGTGFFHEQYF TGTGCCAGCACCGGGACAGGCTTTTTCCACGAGCAGTACTTC
- - TRBJ1-6 TRBV6-4 CASRGGTGGPLHF TGTGCCAGCAGAGGCGGCACCGGGGGACCCCTCCACTTT
- - TRBJ1-3 TRBV2 CASSPRRGSGNTIYF TGTGCCAGCAGCCCGCGGAGGGGGAGCGGAAACACCATATATTTT
TRBD2 many TRBJ2-3 TRBV15 CATSRDVPSGAADTQYF TGTGCCACCAGCAGAGATGTTCCTAGCGGAGCCGCAGATACGCAGTATTTT
- - TRBJ1-2 TRBV2 CASSEGGSYGYTF TGTGCCAGCAGTGAGGGGGGGAGTTATGGCTACACCTTC
- - TRBJ1-4 TRBV5-1 CASRRRLGPSNEKLFF TGCGCCAGCAGACGTCGTTTAGGACCGAGTAATGAAAAACTGTTTTTT
- - TRBJ1-5 TRBV6-6 CASSYRADLSNQPQHF TGTGCCAGCAGTTACAGGGCAGACCTAAGCAATCAGCCCCAGCATTTT
- - TRBJ2-6 TRBV7-3 CASCPSSGANVLTF TGTGCCAGCTGCCCCAGCTCTGGGGCCAACGTCCTGACTTTC
TRBD2 - TRBJ2-7 TRBV5-1 CASSPGGRSYEQYF TGCGCCAGCAGCCCGGGAGGCCGATCCTACGAGCAGTACTTC
TRBD1 - TRBJ2-3 TRBV7-2 CASSTRTGLRADTQYF TGTGCCAGCAGCACCCGGACAGGTTTAAGGGCAGATACGCAGTATTTT
- few TRBJ2-2 TRBV2 CASSGRFANTGELFF TGTGCCAGCAGTGGGCGGTTTGCGAACACCGGGGAGCTGTTTTTT
TRBD1 - TRBJ1-1 TRBV9 CASSAKTGVTEAFF TGTGCCAGCAGCGCCAAGACAGGGGTCACTGAAGCTTTCTTT
- few TRBJ1-1 TRBV19 CASSIGLGATVTEAFF TGTGCCAGTAGTATAGGTCTGGGGGCAACGGTCACTGAAGCTTTCTTT
- - TRBJ2-5 TRBV4-3 CASSLGGRGETQYF TGCGCCAGCAGCCTGGGGGGCCGGGGAGAGACCCAGTACTTC
TRBD1 - TRBJ2-7 TRBV14 CASSQEYRTGENEQYF TGTGCCAGCAGCCAAGAATACAGGACAGGGGAAAACGAGCAGTACTTC
- - TRBJ2-3 TRBV19 CASSLLGAGVGTQYF TGTGCCAGTAGTTTATTGGGGGCCGGGGTCGGTACGCAGTATTTT
- once TRBJ2-2 TRBV6-5 CASSYSNLGGGELFF TGTGCCAGCAGTTACTCGAATCTGGGTGGGGGGGAGCTGTTTTTT
- - TRBJ1-1 TRBV2 CARIQGEAFF TGTGCCAGAATACAGGGCGAAGCTTTCTTT
- few TRBJ2-7 TRBV11-2 CASSSPRFVDSYEQYF TGTGCCAGCAGCTCCCCCAGATTCGTAGATTCCTACGAGCAGTACTTC
- - TRBJ2-7 TRBV7-2 CASSLWPGPREEQYF TGTGCCAGCAGCCTTTGGCCGGGACCGAGAGAGGAGCAGTACTTC
- - TRBJ1-2 TRBV25-1 CASSDRGAGIYGYTF TGTGCCAGCAGTGATCGGGGGGCGGGAATCTATGGCTACACCTTC
- - TRBJ2-1 TRBV7-3 CASSWGLNYPYNEQFF TGTGCCAGCAGTTGGGGGTTGAACTACCCTTACAATGAGCAGTTCTTC
- few TRBJ1-2 TRBV5-1 CASSLEDSHGYTF TGCGCCAGCAGCTTGGAAGACAGCCATGGCTACACCTTC
TRBD1 - TRBJ1-5 TRBV27 CASSLSWTGGYQPQHF TGTGCCAGCAGTTTATCCTGGACAGGGGGTTATCAGCCCCAGCATTTT
- - TRBJ2-3 TRBV7-6 CASSPPGETTDTQYF TGTGCCAGCAGCCCGCCGGGAGAAACGACAGATACGCAGTATTTT
- - TRBJ1-2 TRBV7-2 CASSLTREGYTF TGTGCCAGCAGCTTAACCAGGGAGGGCTACACCTTC
TRBD2 - TRBJ2-3 TRBV29-1 CSVERGPGDTQYF TGCAGCGTCGAGCGGGGACCAGGGGATACGCAGTATTTT
- - TRBJ2-7 TRBV10-1 CASGQDYEQYF TGCGCCAGCGGGCAGGACTACGAGCAGTACTTC
- once TRBJ2-1 TRBV27 CASSFSSYNEQFF TGTGCCAGCAGTTTTAGCTCCTACAATGAGCAGTTCTTC
- - TRBJ1-5 TRBV7-8 CASSLRGNQPQHF TGTGCCAGCAGTCTACGAGGGAATCAGCCCCAGCATTTT
TRBD1 - TRBJ2-7 TRBV18 CASSPLPGQGPSYEQYF TGTGCCAGCTCACCATTACCGGGACAGGGGCCATCCTACGAGCAGTACTTC
TRBD2 - TRBJ2-2 TRBV7-9 CASSLVLADTGELFF TGTGCCAGCAGCTTAGTTCTAGCGGACACCGGGGAGCTGTTTTTT
- few TRBJ1-2 TRBV28 CASSLTSKWGYTF TGTGCCAGCAGTTTAACATCCAAGTGGGGCTACACCTTC
TRBD2 few TRBJ2-7 TRBV10-3 CAIRGTSYNEQYF TGTGCCATCAGAGGGACTAGCTATAACGAGCAGTACTTC